The 30 T cell receptor beta chains presented below share a single source sample, sequenced in a study of blood T cell repertoires in COVID-19. Assay used: immunoSEQ multiplex PCR; TCRdb lists only in-frame clones, some missing. In the table there are under 150,000 clones, approximately 84% of which are singletons. The specimen was peripheral blood. These TCRs come from a man in his 70s with acute or convalescent COVID-19.

The chain combines TRBV19 with TRBJ1-4; D is perhaps TRBD1 (5 bases). The CDR3 totals 15 residues. Germline V CDR1 and CDR2: LNHDA, SQIVND (reference sequence). The V and J ends lost 10 bases and 7 bases respectively, with 22 bases between them. The CDR3 spells CATAQTVTNFEKLFF. In DNA, the CDR3 is TGTGCCACTGCCCAGACAGTCACCAATTTTGAAAAACTGTTTTTT.

The chain combines TRBV5-1 with TRBJ1-1; 7 positions match TRBD1. The CDR3 is made up of 14 amino acids. Losses at the gene ends were 4 bases for V and 0 bases for J; bases not matched to a gene: 3. Germline V gene lookup returns CDR1 SGHRS and CDR2 YFSETQ. The CDR3 DNA follows: TGCGCCAGCAGCCCCGGGACAGTGAACACTGAAGCTTTCTTT. This gives the protein CASSPGTVNTEAFF.

The J gene is TRBJ2-7, the V gene TRBV2; 10 bases are shared with TRBD1. The V gene end was trimmed by 5 bases and the J gene end by 1 base; junction bases not matched to a gene: 5. CDR1 SNHLY and CDR2 FYNNEI come from the germline V gene. This CDR3 is built from 15 residues. The CDR3 nucleotides read TGTGCCAGCAGTCCGGGACAGGGGATATCCTACGAGCAGTACTTC. Encoded protein: CASSPGQGISYEQYF.

The chain uses TRBV9 and TRBJ2-7; the match to TRBD2 covers 9 bases. J lost 2 bases, V lost 3 bases, and 18 bases had no gene match. This CDR3 is 19 amino acids long. In germline, CDR1 is SGDLS, CDR2 YYNGEE. In nucleotides, the CDR3 is TGTGCCAGCAGCGCGGGGACGGGGACCCCTGGACTAGCGCCCTACGAGCAGTACTTC. Translation gives CASSAGTGTPGLAPYEQYF.

The genes are TRBV6-1 and TRBJ1-2; D possibly corresponds to TRBD1 (6 bases). Trimming shortened V by 0 bases and J by 8 bases, and 10 bases separated the two germline ends. In germline, CDR1 is MNHNS, CDR2 SASEGT. The CDR3 runs to 13 residues. The CDR3 DNA sequence: TGTGCCAGCAGTGAAGCAGGGGGTATGGGCTACACCTTC. This translates into CASSEAGGMGYTF.

The V and J genes are TRBV10-3 and TRBJ2-2; maybe TRBD1 (5 bases). Trimming left V 5 bases short and J 1 base short, with 8 bases between. There are 14 residues in the CDR3. Looked up from germline, CDR1 is ENHRY and CDR2 is SYGVKD. CDR3 coding DNA: TGTGCCATCAGTTTCGGACAGAACACCGGGGAGCTGTTTTTT. Encoded protein: CAISFGQNTGELFF.

The rearrangement uses TRBV2 and TRBJ2-5, with a possible D match to TRBD1 (6 bases). The CDR3 contains 16 residues. Germline V gives CDR1 SNHLY, CDR2 FYNNEI. Trimming shortened V by 2 bases and J by 4 bases, and 17 bases separated the two germline ends. CDR3 in amino acids: CASSESTGLEGETQYF. For the CDR3, the DNA is TGTGCCAGCAGTGAAAGCACAGGGCTAGAAGGAGAGACCCAGTACTTC.

This clone appeared a few times. The chain couples TRBV9 to TRBJ2-3; tentatively, D is TRBD2 (5 bases). Per germline, CDR1 SGDLS and CDR2 YYNGEE. The CDR3 runs to 16 residues. Trimming cost V 6 bases and J 5 bases, with 22 bases left between them. CDR3 nucleotides: TGTGCCAGCACCCTCGATTTAAGCGGATGGGGAGATACGCAGTATTTT. Translation: CASTLDLSGWGDTQYF.

This rearrangement joins TRBV7-2 to TRBJ1-1; 7 bases match TRBD1. The germline gives CDR1 SGHTA, CDR2 FQGNSA. The CDR3 has 15 residues. V lost 5 bases, J lost 10 bases, and 16 bases stayed unmatched. As DNA, the CDR3 is TGTGCCAGCAGCCTTAACAGTTTCCCCCGGACAGGAGCTTTCTTT. This translates into CASSLNSFPRTGAFF.

The V and J genes are TRBV2 and TRBJ2-2; unclear D gene. The ends were cut back, 2 bases at V and 4 bases at J, with 8 bases in the middle. The CDR3 is 14 residues long. Germline loops: CDR1 SNHLY, CDR2 FYNNEI. CDR3 residues: CASSEKRGTGELFF. The CDR3 DNA reads TGTGCCAGCAGTGAAAAAAGAGGCACCGGGGAGCTGTTTTTT.

This clone was picked up many times. The CDR3 here is CASSDSVGGDGHNEQFF. CDR3 coding DNA: TGTGCCAGCAGTGACTCGGTAGGGGGGGACGGACACAATGAGCAGTTCTTC. The rearrangement uses TRBV6-4 and TRBJ2-1; TRBD2 is a possible D gene (7 bases). V gave up 0 bases and J gave up 5 bases, with 17 bases separating them. The germline CDR1 and CDR2 sequences are MRHNA and SNTAGT. CDR3 length: 17 residues.

This clone appeared once. The chain recombines TRBV28 with TRBJ2-6, with D possibly TRBD1 on 6 matching bases. The germline V gene encodes CDR1 MDHEN and CDR2 SYDVKM. CDR3 length: 19 residues. V was cut by 6 bases and J by 1 base, with 22 bases left in between. The CDR3 is CASSSTVRGSGSGANVLTF. The CDR3 bases are TGTGCCAGCAGCAGTACTGTCAGGGGATCGGGGTCTGGGGCCAACGTCCTGACTTTC.

This chain joins TRBV20-1 and TRBJ1-6; tentatively, D is TRBD1 (6 bases). The CDR3 is 18 residues long. Per germline, CDR1 DFQATT and CDR2 SNEGSKA (reference sequence). Trimming removed 3 bases at V and 10 bases at J, with 28 bases between. The CDR3 loop is CSASSGRQGYSVGSPLHF. CDR3 DNA: TGCAGTGCTAGTTCTGGGCGGCAGGGGTATTCGGTAGGGTCACCCCTCCACTTT.

The chain recombines TRBV4-1 with TRBJ1-2; 9 bases line up with TRBD1. The V gene's germline CDR1 is MGHRA and CDR2 YSYEKL. CDR3 size: 18 residues. Trimming at V came to 3 bases and at J to 5 bases, leaving 16 bases not matched to a gene. The CDR3 DNA reads as TGCGCCAGCAGCCATTCTCCCCCGGGACAGGGTAGATCGTATGGCTACACCTTC. Its protein product is CASSHSPPGQGRSYGYTF.

The rearrangement links TRBV5-1 to TRBJ1-4, with D perhaps matching TRBD1 (5 bases). Trimming pared 2 bases from V and 8 bases from J, leaving 13 bases between. CDR3 length: 14 residues. Germline CDR1 reads SGHRS; CDR2 reads YFSETQ. The CDR3 is CASSFDGGGEKLFF. For the CDR3, the DNA is TGCGCCAGCAGCTTTGACGGGGGTGGGGAAAAACTGTTTTTT.

J is TRBJ1-1 and V is TRBV15, with D possibly matching TRBD1 (5 bases). Trimming shortened V by 0 bases and J by 4 bases, and 12 bases separated the two germline ends. The CDR3 has 15 amino acids. Germline assignment: CDR1 LNHNV and CDR2 YYDKDF (reference sequence). CDR3 protein: CATSRDSRGTTEAFF. The CDR3 DNA is TGTGCCACCAGCAGAGATAGTCGGGGGACCACTGAAGCTTTCTTT.

This clone was counted only a few times. The rearrangement uses TRBV2 and TRBJ2-7; TRBD1 agrees at 7 bases. Germline V gene sequence: CDR1 SNHLY, CDR2 FYNNEI. The CDR3 totals 12 residues. The V and J ends lost 4 bases and 6 bases, in that order; junction bases with no gene match: 3. DNA of the CDR3: TGTGCCAGCAGTGGGGACAGTCGCGAGCAGTACTTC. As protein: CASSGDSREQYF. Full variable domain (remainder filled in from reference TRBV2 and TRBJ2-7): EPEVTQTPSHQVTQMGQEVILRCVPISNHLYFYWYRQILGQKVEFLVSFYNNEISEKSEIFDDQFSVERPDGSNFTLKIRSTKLEDSAMYFCASSGDSREQYFGPGTRLTVT.

V is TRBV28 and J is TRBJ1-2; 7 bases map to TRBD1. Germline V gene lookup returns CDR1 MDHEN and CDR2 SYDVKM. V trimming: 6 bases; J trimming: 4 bases; junction bases outside the gene matches: 8. This CDR3 is built from 14 residues. The CDR3 bases are TGTGCCAGCAGCCAGGGGGGATCGGGCTATGGCTACACCTTC. Translation: CASSQGGSGYGYTF.

This chain links TRBV19 with TRBJ2-2; TRBD2 matches 7 bases. J was trimmed by 4 bases and V by 3 bases; bases with no gene match: 5. The CDR3 runs 15 residues. Germline V gene sequence: CDR1 LNHDA, CDR2 SQIVND (reference sequence). The CDR3 nucleotides read TGTGCCAGTAGTATCCGGAGCGGGGCCACCGGGGAGCTGTTTTTT. It specifies CASSIRSGATGELFF.

CDR3 protein: CASIRDSNQPQHF. CDR3 DNA sequence: TGTGCCAGCATCAGGGATAGCAATCAGCCCCAGCATTTT. The chain employs TRBV2 and TRBJ1-5, with a weak D call TRBD1 (5 bases). The germline V gene encodes CDR1 SNHLY and CDR2 FYNNEI. Trimming left V 7 bases short and J 0 bases short, with 7 bases between. The CDR3 covers 13 residues.

Many counts were recorded for this clone. The chain employs TRBV10-1 and TRBJ2-7; TRBD1 matches at 8 bases. CDR1 WNHNN and CDR2 SYGVQD come from the germline V gene (reference sequence). The CDR3 runs to 15 residues. V shed 0 bases, J shed 7 bases, and the junction held 8 bases outside the gene matches. The CDR3 loop reads CASSESTRQGSEQYF. The CDR3 DNA sequence: TGCGCCAGCAGTGAGTCTACCCGACAGGGGAGTGAGCAGTACTTC.

This clone was seen only once. The rearrangement joins TRBV7-9 to TRBJ1-3; no clear D. Germline loops: CDR1 SEHNR, CDR2 FQNEAQ (reference sequence). Trimming removed 6 bases from V and 0 bases from J, with 6 bases in between. This CDR3 has 13 residues. This CDR3 reads CASSMSSGNTIYF. The DNA of the CDR3 is TGTGCCAGCAGTATGAGCTCTGGAAACACCATATATTTT.

This clone has just one count. The chain is built from TRBV9 and TRBJ2-5; 7 bases line up with TRBD1. There are 15 residues in the CDR3. V shed 0 bases and J 2 bases; nucleotides not matched to a gene: 4. Germline V gene data show CDR1 as SGDLS and CDR2 as YYNGEE. The CDR3 DNA reads TGTGCCAGCAGCGTAGAGAGGGGACAGCAAGAGACCCAGTACTTC. Its protein product is CASSVERGQQETQYF.

The chain carries TRBV19 and TRBJ1-1; TRBD1 agrees at 11 bases. There are 16 residues in the CDR3. CDR1 is LNHDA, CDR2 SQIVND, per germline (reference sequence). With V trimmed by 5 bases and J by 3 bases, 8 bases remained unmatched. The CDR3 loop is CASSSWPGQGDTEAFF. For the CDR3, the DNA is TGTGCCAGTAGTTCCTGGCCGGGACAGGGGGACACTGAAGCTTTCTTT.

This chain connects TRBV4-1 to TRBJ2-1; D is perhaps TRBD2 (5 bases). Germline V gene lookup returns CDR1 MGHRA and CDR2 YSYEKL. Trimming left V 4 bases short and J 0 bases short, with 16 bases between. The CDR3 consists of 17 residues. The CDR3 DNA sequence: TGCGCCAGCAGCCCCCGGCCGAGGGCCTACTCCTACAATGAGCAGTTCTTC. Its translation is CASSPRPRAYSYNEQFF.

This clone has just a few counts. V gene TRBV29-1 combines with J gene TRBJ2-3; 11 nucleotides line up with TRBD1. This CDR3 is 14 amino acids long. Germline CDR1 SQVTM, CDR2 ANQGSEA. V lost 3 bases to trimming and J lost 8 bases; unmatched junction nucleotides: 7. The CDR3 DNA reads TGCAGCGTTGACCTGGACAGGGGGCCGTCTACGCAGTATTTT. This encodes CSVDLDRGPSTQYF.

The rearrangement links TRBV27 to TRBJ1-2; the match to TRBD1 covers 7 bases. The CDR3 spans 13 residues. CDR1 and CDR2 from the germline V gene are MNHEY and SMNVEV (reference sequence). V was pared by 4 bases and J by 5 bases, with 4 bases of the junction left unmatched. CDR3 amino acids: CASSWTGGYGYTF. The CDR3 coding sequence is TGTGCCAGCAGTTGGACAGGAGGATATGGCTACACCTTC.

Here the CDR3 reads CASSLGRGSTDTQYF. Written as DNA, the CDR3 is TGTGCCAGCAGCTTGGGGCGGGGGAGCACAGATACGCAGTATTTT. The gene calls are TRBV5-4 and TRBJ2-3; 7 nucleotides line up with TRBD2. With 0 bases clipped from V and 0 bases from J, the junction kept 1 base outside the gene matches. This CDR3 is built from 15 residues. Germline CDR1 reads SGHNT; CDR2 reads YYREEE (reference sequence).

This chain uses TRBV18 with TRBJ2-3, with 8 nucleotides matching TRBD2. Germline V CDR1 and CDR2: KGHSH, LQKENI. This CDR3 spans 16 amino acids. J lost 3 bases, V lost 6 bases, and 11 bases had no gene match. The CDR3 DNA is TGTGCCAGCTCGGCGATTGGCGGGGGGCGTACAGATACGCAGTATTTT. It yields the protein CASSAIGGGRTDTQYF.

The chain is built from TRBV5-1 and TRBJ2-5, with D perhaps matching TRBD1 (5 bases). The CDR3 sequence is 13 residues long. Trimming removed 2 bases from V and 3 bases from J, with 8 bases in between. Germline V gene sequence: CDR1 SGHRS, CDR2 YFSETQ. CDR3 coding DNA: TGCGCCAGCAGCTTTATCAGGGAAGAGACCCAGTACTTC. It specifies CASSFIREETQYF.